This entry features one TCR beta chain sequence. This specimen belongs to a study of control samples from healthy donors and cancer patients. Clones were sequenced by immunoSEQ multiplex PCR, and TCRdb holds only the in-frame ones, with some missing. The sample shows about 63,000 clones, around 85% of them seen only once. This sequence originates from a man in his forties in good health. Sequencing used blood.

The CDR3 coding sequence is TGCGCCAGCAGCCAAGAGTTAGGGGGGGCGCCAGAGACCCAGTACTTC. This translates into CASSQELGGAPETQYF. The chain couples TRBV4-1 to TRBJ2-5; a possible D gene is TRBD2 (7 bases). Per germline, CDR1 MGHRA and CDR2 YSYEKL. This CDR3 region has 16 residues. V dropped 0 bases and J dropped 4 bases, with 15 bases sitting between them.